This TCR beta chain was captured by sequencing in a study of beta chain features in type 1 diabetes. Study findings and constraints: High TCR expression in some cells could lead to their over-representation in cDNA sequencing. Although PCR might favor shorter templates, it would do so equally in patients and controls. Individuals with type 1 diabetes displayed fewer insertions and more deletions at VDJ junctions. Shortening of TCRB CDR3s, moderate but significant, appeared in all four CD4+ subsets of Type 1 diabetes patients.

V was pared by 1 base and J by 5 bases, with 2 bases of the junction left unmatched. Germline V gene data show CDR1 as GTSNPN and CDR2 as SVGIG (reference sequence). The CDR3 sequence is 13 residues long. The entirety of the isolated RNA underwent reverse transcription, so expressed TCRB transcripts were sequenced. Sequencing used immunoSEQ multiplex PCR; TCRdb keeps in-frame clones, though not all of them. The sample consists of nearly 350,000 clones, approximately 9.9% of them appearing once. Each sorted population was over 98% pure. Only a few counts were recorded for this clone. The antigen remains unidentified.

The specimen sequenced was central memory CD4+ T cells from blood. This TCR came from a man aged 25 to 45 with type 1 diabetes. The genes are TRBV30 and TRBJ2-5; 9 bases are shared with TRBD1. The CDR3 region has the DNA TGTGCCTGGAGTGAAGGGACAGGGGAGACCCAGTACTTC. Amino acid sequence: CAWSEGTGETQYF. Full variable domain (remainder filled in from reference TRBV30 and TRBJ2-5): SQTIHQWPATLVQPVGSPLSLECTVEGTSNPNLYWYRQAAGRGLQLLFYSVGIGQISSEVPQNLSASRPQDRQFILSSKKLLLSDSGFYLCAWSEGTGETQYFGPGTRLLVL.